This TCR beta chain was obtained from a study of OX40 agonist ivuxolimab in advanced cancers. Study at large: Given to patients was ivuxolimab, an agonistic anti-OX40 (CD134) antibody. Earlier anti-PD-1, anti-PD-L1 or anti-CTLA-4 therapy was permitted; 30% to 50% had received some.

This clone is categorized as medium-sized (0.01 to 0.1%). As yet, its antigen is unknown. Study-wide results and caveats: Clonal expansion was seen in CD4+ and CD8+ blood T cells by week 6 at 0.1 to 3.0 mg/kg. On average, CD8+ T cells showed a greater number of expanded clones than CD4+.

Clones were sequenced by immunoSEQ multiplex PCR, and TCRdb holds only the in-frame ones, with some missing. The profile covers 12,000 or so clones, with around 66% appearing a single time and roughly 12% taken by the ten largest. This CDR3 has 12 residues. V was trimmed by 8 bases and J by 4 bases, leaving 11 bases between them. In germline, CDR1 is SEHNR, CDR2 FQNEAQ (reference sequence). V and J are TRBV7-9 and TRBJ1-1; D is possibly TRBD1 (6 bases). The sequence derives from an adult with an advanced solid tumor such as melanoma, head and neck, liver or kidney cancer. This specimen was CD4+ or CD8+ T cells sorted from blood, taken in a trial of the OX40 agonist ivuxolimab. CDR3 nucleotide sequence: TGTGCCAGCGGGAGGGGGGGCACTGAAGCTTTCTTT. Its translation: CASGRGGTEAFF.